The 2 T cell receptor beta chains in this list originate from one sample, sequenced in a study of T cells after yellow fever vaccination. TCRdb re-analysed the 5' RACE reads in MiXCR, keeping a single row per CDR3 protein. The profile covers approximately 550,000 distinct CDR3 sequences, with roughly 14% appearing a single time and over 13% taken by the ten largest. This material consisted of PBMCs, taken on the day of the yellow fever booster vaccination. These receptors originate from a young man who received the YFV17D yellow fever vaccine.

The CDR3 reads CASSYTGTGLNQPQHF. CDR3 DNA: TGTGCCAGCAGCTATACCGGGACAGGGTTAAATCAGCCCCAGCATTTT. The rearrangement links TRBV5-5 to TRBJ1-5; the match to TRBD1 covers 9 bases. This CDR3 has 16 amino acids. The ends lost 3 bases at V and 4 bases at J; junction bases unmatched: 8. Germline V gene data show CDR1 as SGHKS and CDR2 as YYEKEE (reference sequence).

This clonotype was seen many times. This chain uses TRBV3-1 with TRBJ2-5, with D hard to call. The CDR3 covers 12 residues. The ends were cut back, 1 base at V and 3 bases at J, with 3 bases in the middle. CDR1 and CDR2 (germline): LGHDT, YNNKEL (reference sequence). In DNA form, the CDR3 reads TGTGCCAGCAGCCAAGTTAAAGAGACCCAGTACTTC. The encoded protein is CASSQVKETQYF.